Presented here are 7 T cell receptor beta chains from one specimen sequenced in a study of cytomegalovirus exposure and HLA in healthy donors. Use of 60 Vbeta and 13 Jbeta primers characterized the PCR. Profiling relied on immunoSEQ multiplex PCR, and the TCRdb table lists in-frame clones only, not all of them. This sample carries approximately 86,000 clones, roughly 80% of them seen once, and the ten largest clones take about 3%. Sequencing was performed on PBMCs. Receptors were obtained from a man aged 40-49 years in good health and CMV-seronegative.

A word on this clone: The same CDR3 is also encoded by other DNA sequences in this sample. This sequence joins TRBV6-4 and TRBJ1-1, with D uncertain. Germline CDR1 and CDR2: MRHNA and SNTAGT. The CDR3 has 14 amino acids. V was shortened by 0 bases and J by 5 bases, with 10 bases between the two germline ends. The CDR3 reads CASSDSSRGTEAFF. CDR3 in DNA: TGTGCCAGCAGTGACTCGAGTCGAGGGACTGAAGCTTTCTTT.

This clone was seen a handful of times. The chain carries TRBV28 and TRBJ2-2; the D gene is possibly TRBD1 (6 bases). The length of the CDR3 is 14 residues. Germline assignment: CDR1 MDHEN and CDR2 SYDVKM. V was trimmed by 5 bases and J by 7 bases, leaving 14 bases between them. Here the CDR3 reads CASSLQGSGGELFF. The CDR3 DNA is TGTGCCAGCAGTCTACAGGGTTCGGGCGGGGAGCTGTTTTTT.

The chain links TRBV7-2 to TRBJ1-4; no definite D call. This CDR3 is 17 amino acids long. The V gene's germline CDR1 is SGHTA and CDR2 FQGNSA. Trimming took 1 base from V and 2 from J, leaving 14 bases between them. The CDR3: CASSLDYAGMTNEKLFF. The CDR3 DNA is TGTGCCAGCAGCTTAGATTATGCGGGGATGACTAATGAAAAACTGTTTTTT.

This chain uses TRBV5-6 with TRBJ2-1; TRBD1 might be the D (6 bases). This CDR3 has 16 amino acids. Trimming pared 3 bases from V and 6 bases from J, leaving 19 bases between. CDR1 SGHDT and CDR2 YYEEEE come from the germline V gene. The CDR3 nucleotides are TGTGCCAGCAGCTCCGACTTGGGGGCGTCGTTCAATGAGCAGTTCTTC. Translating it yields CASSSDLGASFNEQFF.

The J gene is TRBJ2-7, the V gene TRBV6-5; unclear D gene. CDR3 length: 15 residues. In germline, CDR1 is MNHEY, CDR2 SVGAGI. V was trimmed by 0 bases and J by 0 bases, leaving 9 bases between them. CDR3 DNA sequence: TGTGCCAGCAGTTACTCTGGCGGTCCCTCCTACGAGCAGTACTTC. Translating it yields CASSYSGGPSYEQYF.

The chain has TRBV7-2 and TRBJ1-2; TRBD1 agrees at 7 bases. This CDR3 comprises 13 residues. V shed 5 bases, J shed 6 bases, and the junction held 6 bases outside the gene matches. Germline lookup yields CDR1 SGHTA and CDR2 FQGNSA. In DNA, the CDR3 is TGTGCCAGCAGCCTAGGGGGCACCGATGGCTACACCTTC. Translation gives CASSLGGTDGYTF.

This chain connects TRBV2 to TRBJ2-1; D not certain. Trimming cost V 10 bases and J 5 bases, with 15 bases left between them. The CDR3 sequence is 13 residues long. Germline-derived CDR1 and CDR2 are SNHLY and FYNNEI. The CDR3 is CATTRGLHNEQFF. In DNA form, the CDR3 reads TGTGCCACCACAAGAGGCCTCCACAATGAGCAGTTCTTC.